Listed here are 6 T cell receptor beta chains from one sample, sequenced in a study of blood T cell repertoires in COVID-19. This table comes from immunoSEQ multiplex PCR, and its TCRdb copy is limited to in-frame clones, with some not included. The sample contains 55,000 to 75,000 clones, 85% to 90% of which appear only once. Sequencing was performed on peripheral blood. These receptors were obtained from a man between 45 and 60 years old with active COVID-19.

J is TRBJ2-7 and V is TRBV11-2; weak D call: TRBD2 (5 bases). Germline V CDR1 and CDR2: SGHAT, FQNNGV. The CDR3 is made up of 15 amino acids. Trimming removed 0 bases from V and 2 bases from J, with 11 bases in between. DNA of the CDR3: TGTGCCAGCAGCTTAGATCGGGAAGGAACCTACGAGCAGTACTTC. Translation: CASSLDREGTYEQYF.

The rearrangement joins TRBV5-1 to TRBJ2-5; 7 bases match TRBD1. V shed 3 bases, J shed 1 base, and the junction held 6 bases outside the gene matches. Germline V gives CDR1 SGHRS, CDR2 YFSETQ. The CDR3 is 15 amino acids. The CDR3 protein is CASSYTQGFQETQYF. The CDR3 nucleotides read TGCGCCAGCAGCTATACACAGGGGTTCCAAGAGACCCAGTACTTC.

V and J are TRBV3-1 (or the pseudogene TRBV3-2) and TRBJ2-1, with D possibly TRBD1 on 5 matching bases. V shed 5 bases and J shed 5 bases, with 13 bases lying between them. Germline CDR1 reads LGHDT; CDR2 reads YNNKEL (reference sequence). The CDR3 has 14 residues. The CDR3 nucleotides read TGTGCCAGCAGCTTCCACGACAGAAACAATGAGCAGTTCTTC. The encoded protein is CASSFHDRNNEQFF.

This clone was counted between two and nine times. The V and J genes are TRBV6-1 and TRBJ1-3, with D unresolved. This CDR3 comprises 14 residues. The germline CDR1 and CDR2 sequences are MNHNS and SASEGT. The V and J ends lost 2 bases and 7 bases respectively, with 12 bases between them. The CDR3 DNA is TGTGCCAGCAGTGAAATTTCGGGGTTTAACACCATATATTTT. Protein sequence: CASSEISGFNTIYF.

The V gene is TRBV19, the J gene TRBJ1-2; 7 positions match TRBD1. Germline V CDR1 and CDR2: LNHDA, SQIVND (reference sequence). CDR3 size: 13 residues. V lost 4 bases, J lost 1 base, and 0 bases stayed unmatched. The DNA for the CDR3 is TGTGCCAGTAGTAGGGACAGTAACTATGGCTACACCTTC. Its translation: CASSRDSNYGYTF.

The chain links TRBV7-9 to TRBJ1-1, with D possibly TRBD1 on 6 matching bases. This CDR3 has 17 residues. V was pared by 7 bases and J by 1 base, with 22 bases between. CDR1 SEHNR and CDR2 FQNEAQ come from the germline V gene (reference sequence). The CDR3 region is CASIRQFQGPGNTEAFF. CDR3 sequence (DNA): TGTGCCAGCATCAGACAGTTTCAGGGGCCGGGGAACACTGAAGCTTTCTTT.